Ten or more counts support the clone carrying this T cell receptor beta chain. Its antigen is unknown. The data stem from a study of T cells in Graves' hyperthyroidism and ophthalmopathy. Study observations and caveats: Researchers report that a 13 V-J model separated ophthalmopathy from stable hyperthyroidism.

The ends were cut back, 7 bases at V and 3 bases at J, with 10 bases in the middle. CDR1 MDHEN and CDR2 SYDVKM come from the germline V gene. The CDR3 sequence is 12 residues long. RNA transcripts provided the source from which TCR beta CDR3 regions were amplified. The HTBI primer set drove a first-round RT-PCR of the TCR CDR3. From the multiplex PCR reads, TCRdb called clonotypes with MiXCR, one entry per CDR3 protein. The data show some 270,000 distinct CDR3 sequences, 24% seen once. Thyroid ultrasound, orbital computed tomography, clinical symptoms, and serum thyroxine and TRAb underpinned diagnoses. PBMCs were derived from around 10 ml fresh peripheral blood.

The specimen was blood. The chain combines TRBV28 with TRBJ2-7, with a possible D match to TRBD1 (5 bases). The receptor was isolated from a middle-aged woman with Graves' ophthalmopathy. DNA of the CDR3: TGTGCCAGCAAGAAGGGGCTCTACGAGCAGTACTTC. Translation: CASKKGLYEQYF.